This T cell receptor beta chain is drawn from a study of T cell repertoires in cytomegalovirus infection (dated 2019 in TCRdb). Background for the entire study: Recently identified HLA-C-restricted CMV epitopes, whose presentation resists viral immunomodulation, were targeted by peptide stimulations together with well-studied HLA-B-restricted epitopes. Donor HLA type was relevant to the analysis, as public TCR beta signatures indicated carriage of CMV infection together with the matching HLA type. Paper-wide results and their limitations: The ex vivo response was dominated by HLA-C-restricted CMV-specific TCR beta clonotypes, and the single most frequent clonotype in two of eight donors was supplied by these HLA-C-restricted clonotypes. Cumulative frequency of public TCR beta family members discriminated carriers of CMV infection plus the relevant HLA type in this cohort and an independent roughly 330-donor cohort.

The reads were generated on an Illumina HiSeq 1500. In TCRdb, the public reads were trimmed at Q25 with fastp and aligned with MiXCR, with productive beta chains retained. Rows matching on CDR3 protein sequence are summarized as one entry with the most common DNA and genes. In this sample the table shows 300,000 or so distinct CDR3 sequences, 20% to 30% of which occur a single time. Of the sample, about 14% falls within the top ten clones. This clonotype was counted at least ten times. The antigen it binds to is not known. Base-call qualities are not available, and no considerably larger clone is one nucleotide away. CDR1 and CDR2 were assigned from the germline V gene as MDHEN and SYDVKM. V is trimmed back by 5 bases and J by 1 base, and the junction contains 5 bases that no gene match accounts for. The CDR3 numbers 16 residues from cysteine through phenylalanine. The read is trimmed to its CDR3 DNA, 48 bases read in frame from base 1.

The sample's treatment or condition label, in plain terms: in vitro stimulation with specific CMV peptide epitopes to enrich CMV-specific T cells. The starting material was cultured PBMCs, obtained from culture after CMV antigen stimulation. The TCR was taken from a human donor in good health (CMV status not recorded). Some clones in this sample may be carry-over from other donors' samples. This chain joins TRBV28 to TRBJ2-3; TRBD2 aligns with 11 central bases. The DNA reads TGTGCCAGCAGTACTCTAGCGGGAGGAGGCACAGATACGCAGTATTTT. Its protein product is CASSTLAGGGTDTQYF.